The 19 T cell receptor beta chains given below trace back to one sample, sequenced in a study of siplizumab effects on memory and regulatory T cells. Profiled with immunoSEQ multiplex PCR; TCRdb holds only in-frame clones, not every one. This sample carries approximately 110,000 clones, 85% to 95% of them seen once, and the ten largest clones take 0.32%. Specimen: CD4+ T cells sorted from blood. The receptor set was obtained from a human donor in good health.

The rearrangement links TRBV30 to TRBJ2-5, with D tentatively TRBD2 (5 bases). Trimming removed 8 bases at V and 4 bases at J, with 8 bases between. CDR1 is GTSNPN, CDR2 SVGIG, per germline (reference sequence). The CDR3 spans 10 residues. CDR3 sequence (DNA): TGTGCCCTTAGCGTAGAGACCCAGTACTTC. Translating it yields CALSVETQYF.

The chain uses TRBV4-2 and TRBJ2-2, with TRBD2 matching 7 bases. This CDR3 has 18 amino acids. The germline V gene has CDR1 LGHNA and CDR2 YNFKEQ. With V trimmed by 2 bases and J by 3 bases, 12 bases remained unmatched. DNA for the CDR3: TGTGCCAGCAGCCAAAGGGGAGCTCCAGGGAGGGACACCGGGGAGCTGTTTTTT. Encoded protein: CASSQRGAPGRDTGELFF.

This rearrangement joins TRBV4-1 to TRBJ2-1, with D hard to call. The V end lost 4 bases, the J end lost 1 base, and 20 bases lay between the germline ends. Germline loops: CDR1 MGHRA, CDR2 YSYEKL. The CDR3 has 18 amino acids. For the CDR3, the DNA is TGCGCCAGCAGCCTAAGCCTCTTCGGAGCGCGTTCCTACAATGAGCAGTTCTTC. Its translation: CASSLSLFGARSYNEQFF.

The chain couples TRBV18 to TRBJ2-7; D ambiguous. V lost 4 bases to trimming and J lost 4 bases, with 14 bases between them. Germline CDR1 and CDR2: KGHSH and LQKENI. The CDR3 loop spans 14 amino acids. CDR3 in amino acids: CASSQSGSKYEQYF. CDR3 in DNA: TGTGCCAGCTCACAATCCGGGTCCAAATACGAGCAGTACTTC.

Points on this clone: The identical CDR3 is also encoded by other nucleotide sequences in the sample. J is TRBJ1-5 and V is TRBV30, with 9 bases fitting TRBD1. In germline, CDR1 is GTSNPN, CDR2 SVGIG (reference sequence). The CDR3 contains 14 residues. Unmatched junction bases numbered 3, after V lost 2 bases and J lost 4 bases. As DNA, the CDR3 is TGTGCCTGGAGTCCCGGGACAGGGAATCAGCCCCAGCATTTT. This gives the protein CAWSPGTGNQPQHF.

CDR3 in DNA: TGTGCCAGCTCACTGGTGGACAGCACAGATACGCAGTATTTT. Its protein product is CASSLVDSTDTQYF. This chain links TRBV18 with TRBJ2-3; D is uncertain. Germline CDR1 is KGHSH and CDR2 is LQKENI. The CDR3 is 14 residues long. V was pared by 4 bases and J by 0 bases, with 8 bases between.

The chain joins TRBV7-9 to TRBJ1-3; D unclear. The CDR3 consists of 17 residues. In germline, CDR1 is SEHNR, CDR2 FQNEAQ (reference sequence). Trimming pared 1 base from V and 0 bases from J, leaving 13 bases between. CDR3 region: CASSLVSGPTSGNTIYF. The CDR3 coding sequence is TGTGCCAGCAGCTTAGTTTCCGGGCCAACCTCTGGAAACACCATATATTTT.

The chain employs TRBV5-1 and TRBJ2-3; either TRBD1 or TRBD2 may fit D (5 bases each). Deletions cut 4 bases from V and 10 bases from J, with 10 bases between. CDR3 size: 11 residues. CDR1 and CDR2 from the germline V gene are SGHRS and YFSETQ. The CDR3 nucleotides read TGCGCCAGCAGCCGGGACGCGTCGCAGTATTTT. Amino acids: CASSRDASQYF. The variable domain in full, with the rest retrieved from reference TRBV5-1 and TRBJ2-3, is KAGVTQTPRYLIKTRGQQVTLSCSPISGHRSVSWYQQTPGQGLQFLFEYFSETQRNKGNFPGRFSGRQFSNSRSEMNVSTLELGDSALYLCASSRDASQYFGPGTRLTVL.

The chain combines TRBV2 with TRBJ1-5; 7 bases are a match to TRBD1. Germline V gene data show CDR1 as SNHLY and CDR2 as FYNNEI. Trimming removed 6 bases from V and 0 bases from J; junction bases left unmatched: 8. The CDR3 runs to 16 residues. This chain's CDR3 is CASSETGIGSNQPQHF. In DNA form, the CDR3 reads TGTGCCAGCAGCGAGACAGGGATCGGTAGCAATCAGCCCCAGCATTTT.

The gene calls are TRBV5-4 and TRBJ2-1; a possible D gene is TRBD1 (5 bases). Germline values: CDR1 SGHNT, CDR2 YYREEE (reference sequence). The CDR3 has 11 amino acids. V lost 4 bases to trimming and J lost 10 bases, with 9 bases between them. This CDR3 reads CASSIKGEQFF. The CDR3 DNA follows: TGTGCCAGCAGCATTAAGGGGGAGCAGTTCTTC.

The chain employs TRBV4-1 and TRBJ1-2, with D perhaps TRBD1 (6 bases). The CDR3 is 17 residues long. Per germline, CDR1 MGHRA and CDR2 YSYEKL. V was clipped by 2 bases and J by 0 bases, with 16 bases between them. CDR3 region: CASSQLVARGTNYGYTF. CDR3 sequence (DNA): TGCGCCAGCAGCCAACTTGTGGCCAGGGGTACTAACTATGGCTACACCTTC.

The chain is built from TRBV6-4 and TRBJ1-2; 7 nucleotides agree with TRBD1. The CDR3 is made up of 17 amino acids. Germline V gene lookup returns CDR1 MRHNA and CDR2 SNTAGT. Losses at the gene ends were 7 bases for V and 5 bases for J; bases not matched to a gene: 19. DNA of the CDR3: TGTGCCAGCACCATACCTCCGGTTGGGGACAGTACTTATGGCTACACCTTC. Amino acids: CASTIPPVGDSTYGYTF.

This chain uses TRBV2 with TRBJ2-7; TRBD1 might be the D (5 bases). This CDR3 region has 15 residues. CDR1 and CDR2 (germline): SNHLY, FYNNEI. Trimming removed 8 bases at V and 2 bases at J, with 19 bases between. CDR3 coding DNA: TGTGCCAGCTCAACTCGGCAGGGTACTACCTACGAGCAGTACTTC. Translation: CASSTRQGTTYEQYF.

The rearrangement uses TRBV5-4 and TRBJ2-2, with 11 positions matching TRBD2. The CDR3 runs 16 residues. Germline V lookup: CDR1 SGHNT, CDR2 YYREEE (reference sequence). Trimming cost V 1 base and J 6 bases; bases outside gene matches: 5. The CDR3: CASSLFASGRSGELFF. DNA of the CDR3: TGTGCCAGCAGCTTGTTCGCTAGCGGGAGGTCCGGGGAGCTGTTTTTT.

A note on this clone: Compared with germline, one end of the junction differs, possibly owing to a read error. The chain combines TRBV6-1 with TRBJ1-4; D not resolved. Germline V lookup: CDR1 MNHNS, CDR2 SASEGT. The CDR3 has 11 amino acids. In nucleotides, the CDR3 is TGTGCCACCAGTATCGGTGAAAAACTGTTTTTT. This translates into CATSIGEKLFF.

This CDR3 reads CASSPAGGVNEQYF. CDR3 DNA: TGTGCCAGCTCACCAGCGGGGGGAGTTAACGAGCAGTACTTC. V gene TRBV18 combines with J gene TRBJ2-7; 8 nucleotides align to TRBD2. Losses at the gene ends were 2 bases for V and 5 bases for J; bases not matched to a gene: 5. CDR1 is KGHSH, CDR2 LQKENI, per germline. The CDR3 contains 14 residues.

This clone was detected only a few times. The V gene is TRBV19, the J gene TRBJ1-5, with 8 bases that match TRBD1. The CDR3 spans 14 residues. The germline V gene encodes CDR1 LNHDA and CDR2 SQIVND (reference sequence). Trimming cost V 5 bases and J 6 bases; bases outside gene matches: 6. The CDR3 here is CASSVDRGGQPQHF. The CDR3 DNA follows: TGTGCCAGTAGTGTCGACAGGGGTGGTCAGCCCCAGCATTTT.

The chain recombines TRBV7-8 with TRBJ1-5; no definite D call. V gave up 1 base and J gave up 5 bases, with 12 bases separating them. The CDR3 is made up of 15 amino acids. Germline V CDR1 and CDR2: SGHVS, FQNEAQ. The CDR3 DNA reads TGTGCCAGCAGCTTAGTGCCAGGAAGGGATCAGCCCCAGCATTTT. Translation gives CASSLVPGRDQPQHF.

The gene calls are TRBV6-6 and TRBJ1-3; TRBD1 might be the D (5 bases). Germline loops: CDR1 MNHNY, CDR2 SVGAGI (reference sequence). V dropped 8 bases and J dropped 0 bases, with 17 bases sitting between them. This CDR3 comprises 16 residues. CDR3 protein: CASGRMRQGSGNTIYF. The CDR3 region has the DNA TGTGCCAGCGGACGAATGCGGCAGGGCTCTGGAAACACCATATATTTT.